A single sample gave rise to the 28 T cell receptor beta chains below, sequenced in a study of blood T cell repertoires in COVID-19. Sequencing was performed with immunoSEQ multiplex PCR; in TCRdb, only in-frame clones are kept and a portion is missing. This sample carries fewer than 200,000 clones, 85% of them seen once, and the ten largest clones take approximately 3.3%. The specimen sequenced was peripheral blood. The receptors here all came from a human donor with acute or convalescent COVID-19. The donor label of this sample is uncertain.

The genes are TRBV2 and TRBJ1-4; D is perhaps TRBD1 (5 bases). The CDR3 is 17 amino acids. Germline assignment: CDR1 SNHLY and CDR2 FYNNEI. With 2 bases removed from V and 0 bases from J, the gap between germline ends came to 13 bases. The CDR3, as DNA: TGTGCCAGCAGTGAATGGGGGGTCCGGACAACTAATGAAAAACTGTTTTTT. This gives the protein CASSEWGVRTTNEKLFF.

The CDR3 sequence is CASSVAFGQTYEQYF. The CDR3 DNA is TGTGCCAGCAGCGTAGCTTTTGGACAAACCTACGAGCAGTACTTC. V is TRBV9 and J is TRBJ2-7; D possibly corresponds to TRBD1 (5 bases). V gave up 0 bases and J gave up 2 bases, with 12 bases separating them. The CDR3 has 15 amino acids. From germline, CDR1 is SGDLS and CDR2 YYNGEE.

The chain's CDR3 is CASSLSRDNQPQHF. CDR3 DNA sequence: TGTGCCAGCAGCTTATCGCGGGATAATCAGCCCCAGCATTTT. The chain combines TRBV7-2 with TRBJ1-5; D remains unclear. V was clipped by 2 bases and J by 4 bases, with 9 bases between them. The CDR3 runs 14 residues. CDR1 SGHTA and CDR2 FQGNSA come from the germline V gene.

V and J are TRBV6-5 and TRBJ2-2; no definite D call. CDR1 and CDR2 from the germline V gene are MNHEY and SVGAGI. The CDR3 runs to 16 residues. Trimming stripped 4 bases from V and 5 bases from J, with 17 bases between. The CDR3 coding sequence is TGTGCCAGCAGTTCCCAATCAGGTCGGTCTACCGGGGAGCTGTTTTTT. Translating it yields CASSSQSGRSTGELFF.

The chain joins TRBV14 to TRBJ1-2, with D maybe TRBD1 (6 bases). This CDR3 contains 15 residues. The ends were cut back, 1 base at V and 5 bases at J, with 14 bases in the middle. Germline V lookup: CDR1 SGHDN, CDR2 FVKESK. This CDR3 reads CASSQARDTPYGYTF. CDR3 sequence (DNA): TGTGCCAGCAGCCAAGCCCGGGACACACCTTATGGCTACACCTTC.

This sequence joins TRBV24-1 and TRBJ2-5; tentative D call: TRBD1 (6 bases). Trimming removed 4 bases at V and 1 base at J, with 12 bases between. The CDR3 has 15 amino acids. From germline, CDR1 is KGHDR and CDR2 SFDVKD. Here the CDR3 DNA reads TGTGCCACCAGTGAGGCAGGGGCGGTCCAAGAGACCCAGTACTTC. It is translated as CATSEAGAVQETQYF.

Written as DNA, the CDR3 is TGTGCCAGCAGCTTAGGAGAGGGGAGGGGTGGCTACACCTTC. This translates into CASSLGEGRGGYTF. The V call is TRBV7-6, the J call TRBJ1-2, with D possibly being TRBD1 (5 bases). The V and J ends lost 1 base and 7 bases respectively, with 13 bases between them. Germline V gene data show CDR1 as SGHVS and CDR2 as FNYEAQ. The CDR3 consists of 14 residues.

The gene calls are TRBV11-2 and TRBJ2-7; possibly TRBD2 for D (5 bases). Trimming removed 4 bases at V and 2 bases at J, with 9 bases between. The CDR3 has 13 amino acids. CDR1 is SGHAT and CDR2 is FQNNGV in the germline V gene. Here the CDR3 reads CASSSTRTYEQYF. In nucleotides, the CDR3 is TGTGCCAGCAGCTCAACTAGGACCTACGAGCAGTACTTC.

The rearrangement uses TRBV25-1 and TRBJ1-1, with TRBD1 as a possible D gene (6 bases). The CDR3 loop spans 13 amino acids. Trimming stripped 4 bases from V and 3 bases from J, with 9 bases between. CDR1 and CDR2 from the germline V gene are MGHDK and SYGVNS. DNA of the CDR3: TGTGCCAGCAGTGCTGGGACATACACTGAAGCTTTCTTT. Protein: CASSAGTYTEAFF.

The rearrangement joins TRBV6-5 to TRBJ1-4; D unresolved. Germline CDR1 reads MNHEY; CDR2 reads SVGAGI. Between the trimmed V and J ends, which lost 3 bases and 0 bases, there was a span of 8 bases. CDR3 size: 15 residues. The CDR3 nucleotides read TGTGCCAGCAGTTATGAGAGCGCAACTAATGAAAAACTGTTTTTT. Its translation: CASSYESATNEKLFF.

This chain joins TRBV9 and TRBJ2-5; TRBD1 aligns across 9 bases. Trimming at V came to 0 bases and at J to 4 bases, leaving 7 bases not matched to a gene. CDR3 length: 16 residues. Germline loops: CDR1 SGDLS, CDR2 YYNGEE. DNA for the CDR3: TGTGCCAGCAGCGTAGCCCCACAGGGGGCGATAGAGACCCAGTACTTC. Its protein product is CASSVAPQGAIETQYF. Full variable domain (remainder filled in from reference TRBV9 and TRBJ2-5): DSGVTQTPKHLITATGQRVTLRCSPRSGDLSVYWYQQSLDQGLQFLIQYYNGEERAKGNILERFSAQQFPDLHSELNLSSLELGDSALYFCASSVAPQGAIETQYFGPGTRLLVL.

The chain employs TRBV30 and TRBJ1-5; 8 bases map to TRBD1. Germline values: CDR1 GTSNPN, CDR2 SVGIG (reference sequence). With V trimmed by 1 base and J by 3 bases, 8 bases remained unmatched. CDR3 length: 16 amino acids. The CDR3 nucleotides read TGTGCCTGGAGTGGGGGTTGGACAGGGCACAATCAGCCCCAGCATTTT. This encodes CAWSGGWTGHNQPQHF.

CDR3 loop: CASSRSYLYQETQYF. In DNA, the CDR3 is TGCGCCAGCTCACGGAGCTATTTGTACCAAGAGACCCAGTACTTC. The chain employs TRBV4-1 and TRBJ2-5; D not certain. Trimming took off 8 bases at V and 0 bases at J, with 16 bases between the two ends. CDR1 MGHRA and CDR2 YSYEKL come from the germline V gene. This CDR3 has 15 residues.

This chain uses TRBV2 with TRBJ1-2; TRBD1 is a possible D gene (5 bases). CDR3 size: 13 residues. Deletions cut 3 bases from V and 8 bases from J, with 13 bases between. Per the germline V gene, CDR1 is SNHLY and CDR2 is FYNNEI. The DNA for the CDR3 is TGTGCCAGCAGTGAGGCAGGGCTCTGGGGCTACACCTTC. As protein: CASSEAGLWGYTF.

This CDR3 is CASREQGSQETQYF. DNA for the CDR3: TGCGCCAGCAGGGAACAGGGGAGCCAAGAGACCCAGTACTTC. The chain uses TRBV5-1 and TRBJ2-5, with 7 bases that match TRBD1. Germline loops: CDR1 SGHRS, CDR2 YFSETQ. This CDR3 is built from 14 residues. With V trimmed by 5 bases and J by 1 base, 5 bases remained unmatched.

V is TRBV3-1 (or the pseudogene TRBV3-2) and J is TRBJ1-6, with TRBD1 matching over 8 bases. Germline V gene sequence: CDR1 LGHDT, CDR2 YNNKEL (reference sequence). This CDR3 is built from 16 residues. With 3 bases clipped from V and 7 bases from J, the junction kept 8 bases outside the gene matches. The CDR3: CASSHQPTGVNSPLHF. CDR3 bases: TGTGCCAGCAGCCATCAACCGACAGGGGTAAATTCACCCCTCCACTTT.

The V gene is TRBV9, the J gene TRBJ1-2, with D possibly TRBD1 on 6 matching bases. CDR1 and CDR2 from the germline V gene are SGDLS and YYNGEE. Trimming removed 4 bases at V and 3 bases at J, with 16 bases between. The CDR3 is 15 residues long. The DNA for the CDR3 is TGTGCCAGCAGCCCTACAGGGATTCTAGACTATGGCTACACCTTC. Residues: CASSPTGILDYGYTF.

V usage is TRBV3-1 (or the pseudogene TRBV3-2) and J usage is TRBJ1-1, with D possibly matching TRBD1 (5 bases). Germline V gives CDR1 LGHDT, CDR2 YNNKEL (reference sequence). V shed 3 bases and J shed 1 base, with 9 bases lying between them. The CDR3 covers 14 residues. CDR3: CASSHWGENTEAFF. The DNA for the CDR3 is TGTGCCAGCAGCCACTGGGGGGAGAACACTGAAGCTTTCTTT.

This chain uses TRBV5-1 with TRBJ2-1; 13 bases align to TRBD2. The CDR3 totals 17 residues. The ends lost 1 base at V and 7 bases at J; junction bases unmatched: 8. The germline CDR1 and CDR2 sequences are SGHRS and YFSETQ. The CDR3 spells CASSLSTSGGPSNEQFF. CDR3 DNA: TGCGCCAGCAGCTTGTCGACTAGCGGGGGGCCGAGTAATGAGCAGTTCTTC.

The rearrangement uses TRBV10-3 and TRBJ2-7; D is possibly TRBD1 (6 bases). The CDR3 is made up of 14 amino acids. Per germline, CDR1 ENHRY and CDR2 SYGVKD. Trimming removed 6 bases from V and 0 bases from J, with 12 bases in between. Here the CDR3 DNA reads TGTGCCATCAGCGACAGGAGTAGCTCCTACGAGCAGTACTTC. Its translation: CAISDRSSSYEQYF.

The CDR3 here is CASSLGTSGQRETQYF. In DNA, the CDR3 is TGCGCCAGCAGCTTGGGGACCTCGGGACAGAGAGAGACCCAGTACTTC. The V and J genes are TRBV5-1 and TRBJ2-5, with TRBD1 identical over 7 bases. Looked up from germline, CDR1 is SGHRS and CDR2 is YFSETQ. The length of the CDR3 is 16 residues. Trimming took 0 bases from V and 4 from J; bases not matched to a gene: 9.

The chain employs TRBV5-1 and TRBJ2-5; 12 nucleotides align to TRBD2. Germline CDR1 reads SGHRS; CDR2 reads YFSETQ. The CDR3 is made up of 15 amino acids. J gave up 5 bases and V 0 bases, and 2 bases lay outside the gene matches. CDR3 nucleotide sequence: TGCGCCAGCAGCTTGGGGACTAGCGGGGTGGAGACCCAGTACTTC. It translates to CASSLGTSGVETQYF.

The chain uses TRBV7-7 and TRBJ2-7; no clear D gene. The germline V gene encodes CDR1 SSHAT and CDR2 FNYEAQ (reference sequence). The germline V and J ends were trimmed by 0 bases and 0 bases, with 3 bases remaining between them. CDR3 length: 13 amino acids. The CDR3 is CASSLASSYEQYF. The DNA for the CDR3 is TGTGCCAGCAGCTTAGCTAGCTCCTACGAGCAGTACTTC.

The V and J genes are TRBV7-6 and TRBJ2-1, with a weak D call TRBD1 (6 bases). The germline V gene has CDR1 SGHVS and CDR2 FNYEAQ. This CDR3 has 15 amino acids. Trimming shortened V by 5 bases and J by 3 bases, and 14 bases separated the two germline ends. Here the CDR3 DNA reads TGTGCCAGCAGCCCTAGTGGGGGCAACTACAATGAGCAGTTCTTC. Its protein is CASSPSGGNYNEQFF. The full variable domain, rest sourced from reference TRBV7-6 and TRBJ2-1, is GAGVSQSPRYKVTKRGQDVALRCDPISGHVSLYWYRQALGQGPEFLTYFNYEAQQDKSGLPNDRFSAERPEGSISTLTIQRTEQRDSAMYRCASSPSGGNYNEQFFGPGTRLTVL.

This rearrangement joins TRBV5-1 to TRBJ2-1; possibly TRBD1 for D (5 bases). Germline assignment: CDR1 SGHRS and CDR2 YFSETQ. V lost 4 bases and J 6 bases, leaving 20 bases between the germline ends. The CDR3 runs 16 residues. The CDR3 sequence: CASSMGSGYVGNEQFF. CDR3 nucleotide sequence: TGCGCCAGCAGCATGGGGTCAGGGTACGTGGGCAATGAGCAGTTCTTC. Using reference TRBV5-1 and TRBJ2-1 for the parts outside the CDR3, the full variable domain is KAGVTQTPRYLIKTRGQQVTLSCSPISGHRSVSWYQQTPGQGLQFLFEYFSETQRNKGNFPGRFSGRQFSNSRSEMNVSTLELGDSALYLCASSMGSGYVGNEQFFGPGTRLTVL.

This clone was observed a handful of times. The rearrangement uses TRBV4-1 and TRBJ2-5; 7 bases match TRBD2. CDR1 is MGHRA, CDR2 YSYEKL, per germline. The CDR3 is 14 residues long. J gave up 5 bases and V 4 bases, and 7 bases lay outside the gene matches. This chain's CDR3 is CASSPTSRTETQYF. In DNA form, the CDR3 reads TGCGCCAGCAGCCCGACTAGCCGGACGGAGACCCAGTACTTC.

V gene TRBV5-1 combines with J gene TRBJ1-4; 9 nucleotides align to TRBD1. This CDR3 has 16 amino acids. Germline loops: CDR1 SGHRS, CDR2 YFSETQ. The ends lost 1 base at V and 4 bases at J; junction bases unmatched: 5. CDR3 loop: CASSLNRGQGNEKLFF. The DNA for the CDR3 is TGCGCCAGCAGCTTGAACAGGGGGCAGGGTAATGAAAAACTGTTTTTT.

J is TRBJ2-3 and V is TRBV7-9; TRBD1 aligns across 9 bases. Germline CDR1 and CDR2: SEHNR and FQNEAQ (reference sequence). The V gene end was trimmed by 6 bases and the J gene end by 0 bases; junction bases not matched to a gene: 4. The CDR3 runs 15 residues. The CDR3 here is CASSWGTGSTDTQYF. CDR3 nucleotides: TGTGCCAGCAGTTGGGGGACAGGGAGCACAGATACGCAGTATTTT.